The text below deals with one T cell receptor beta chain. CDR3 length: 14 amino acids. Per germline, CDR1 MNHNY and CDR2 SVGAGI (reference sequence). V lost 5 bases and J lost 5; bases outside the gene matches: 5. The data were obtained in a study of blood T cell repertoires in COVID-19. The wider study: Researchers got acute and convalescent COVID-19 samples from the United States, Italy and Spain. Sources were T cells, B-cell-depleted T cells, or PBMCs; the material itself was cDNA or gDNA.

Original methodology: Scientists estimated how many nucleated cells there were by amplifying reference gene primers. Method: immunoSEQ multiplex PCR; TCRdb's copy keeps in-frame clones and lacks some. Clone size and V and J calls were adopted from that table, with D and trimming inferred from the DNA. Of more than 110,000 clones detected, around 80% appear once; the ten largest clones hold 8.8%. The sequencing sample was made of peripheral blood. The TCR was taken from a woman aged 80 or over in a cohort sampled during active or convalescent COVID-19. The V gene is TRBV6-6, the J gene TRBJ1-2, with 10 bases fitting TRBD1. CDR3 loop: CASSKDRGGYGYTF. The DNA for the CDR3 is TGTGCCAGCAGTAAGGACAGGGGGGGGTATGGCTACACCTTC.